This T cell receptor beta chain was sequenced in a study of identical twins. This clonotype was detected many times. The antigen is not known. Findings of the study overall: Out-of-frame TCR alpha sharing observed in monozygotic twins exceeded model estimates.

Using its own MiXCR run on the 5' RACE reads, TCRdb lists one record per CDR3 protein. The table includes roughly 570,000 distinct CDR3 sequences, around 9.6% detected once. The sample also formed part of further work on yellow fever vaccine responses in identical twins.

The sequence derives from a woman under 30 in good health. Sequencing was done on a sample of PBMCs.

CDR3 sequence (DNA): TGTGCCAGCAGCTTATTTGGCTCTCAAGAGACCCAGTACTTC. Amino acid sequence: CASSLFGSQETQYF. V gene TRBV13 combines with J gene TRBJ2-5; D is unclear. CDR1 is PRHDT and CDR2 is FYEKMQ in the germline V gene (reference sequence). The V gene lost 2 bases and the J gene lost 2 bases, with 9 bases spanning the gap. CDR3 length: 14 residues. The full variable domain, its missing parts supplied by reference TRBV13 and TRBJ2-5, is AAGVIQSPRHLIKEKRETATLKCYPIPRHDTVYWYQQGPGQDPQFLISFYEKMQSDKGSIPDRFSAQQFSDYHSELNMSSLELGDSALYFCASSLFGSQETQYFGPGTRLLVL.